Below are 7 T cell receptor beta chains sequenced from a single sample in a study of cytomegalovirus exposure and HLA in healthy donors. PCR amplification relied on 60 Vbeta primers (plus 13 Jbeta primers). This table comes from immunoSEQ multiplex PCR, and its TCRdb copy is limited to in-frame clones, with some not included. The sample carries roughly 120,000 clones, around 68% recorded once. Sequencing used PBMCs. These receptors were obtained from a woman aged 50 to 60 in good health and CMV-seropositive.

The rearrangement uses TRBV2 and TRBJ1-1, with D possibly matching TRBD1 (5 bases). V shed 5 bases and J shed 2 bases, with 12 bases lying between them. The CDR3 sequence is 14 residues long. The germline CDR1 and CDR2 sequences are SNHLY and FYNNEI. The CDR3 DNA reads as TGTGCCAGCAGTCGGCAGGGAATAAACACTGAAGCTTTCTTT. Its protein is CASSRQGINTEAFF.

This clone was counted once. The chain couples TRBV7-9 to TRBJ2-3; 10 bases fit TRBD1. The CDR3 covers 18 residues. J lost 1 base, V lost 1 base, and 8 bases had no gene match. Germline CDR1 is SEHNR and CDR2 is FQNEAQ (reference sequence). The CDR3 region is CASSLGLGQGKGTDTQYF. CDR3 DNA sequence: TGTGCCAGCAGCTTAGGTTTGGGACAGGGGAAAGGCACAGATACGCAGTATTTT. The full variable domain, rest sourced from reference TRBV7-9 and TRBJ2-3, is DTGVSQNPRHKITKRGQNVTFRCDPISEHNRLYWYRQTLGQGPEFLTYFQNEAQLEKSRLLSDRFSAERPKGSFSTLEIQRTEQGDSAMYLCASSLGLGQGKGTDTQYFGPGTRLTVL.

The CDR3 protein is CASSPKRPGGANVLTF. CDR3 bases: TGTGCCAGCAGTCCGAAGAGACCAGGGGGGGCCAACGTCCTGACTTTC. The chain has TRBV27 and TRBJ2-6; D may be TRBD1 (5 bases). This CDR3 comprises 16 residues. Germline CDR1 MNHEY, CDR2 SMNVEV (reference sequence). V lost 5 bases and J 4 bases, leaving 15 bases between the germline ends.

The chain couples TRBV19 to TRBJ1-2; tentative D call: TRBD1 (6 bases). Germline CDR1 is LNHDA and CDR2 is SQIVND (reference sequence). Trimming took off 7 bases at V and 8 bases at J, with 14 bases between the two ends. The CDR3 extends over 12 amino acids. The CDR3 loop reads CASIEQGYGYTF. The CDR3, as DNA: TGTGCCAGTATAGAACAGGGATACGGCTACACCTTC.

This chain joins TRBV7-9 and TRBJ1-5, with a tentative D call TRBD1 (6 bases). From germline, CDR1 is SEHNR and CDR2 FQNEAQ (reference sequence). Trimming shortened V by 1 base and J by 3 bases, and 7 bases separated the two germline ends. The CDR3 length is 14 residues. The CDR3, as DNA: TGTGCCAGCAGCTTAGGACAGGTCAATCAGCCCCAGCATTTT. Protein sequence: CASSLGQVNQPQHF.

The chain couples TRBV30 to TRBJ1-2; 7 nucleotides agree with TRBD1. From germline, CDR1 is GTSNPN and CDR2 SVGIG (reference sequence). The length of the CDR3 is 14 residues. With 2 bases clipped from V and 0 bases from J, the junction kept 3 bases outside the gene matches. For the CDR3, the DNA is TGTGCCTGGAGTCCGGGACAGACTAACTATGGCTACACCTTC. This encodes CAWSPGQTNYGYTF.

This clone was counted a few times. The V gene is TRBV19, the J gene TRBJ2-7; TRBD2 agrees at 8 bases. The germline V gene has CDR1 LNHDA and CDR2 SQIVND (reference sequence). The CDR3 is 13 residues long. The V and J ends lost 4 bases and 3 bases, in that order; junction bases with no gene match: 2. CDR3 amino acids: CASSRTSNYEQYF. The CDR3 DNA sequence: TGTGCCAGTAGTAGGACTAGCAACTACGAGCAGTACTTC.